This TCR beta chain was captured in a study of blood T cell repertoires in COVID-19. About the research overall: The analysed material was cDNA or gDNA that came from T cells, B-cell-depleted T cells, or PBMCs.

CDR1 and CDR2 (germline): LGHDT, YNNKEL (reference sequence). The CDR3 totals 13 residues. V was pared by 4 bases and J by 0 bases, with 7 bases between. Per the authors' pipeline: Reference gene primer amplification gave estimated nucleated cell counts. The method was immunoSEQ multiplex PCR; TCRdb's version includes in-frame clones alone and lacks a portion of them. V, J and clone size are taken as reported in that table, and D and trimming were inferred from the DNA itself. Of around 150,000 clones in the sample, 70% to 90% were seen once. This chain joins TRBV3-1 (or the pseudogene TRBV3-2) and TRBJ2-7; D unresolved. This TCR came from a man aged 60-69 years with acute or convalescent COVID-19. The sequencing input was peripheral blood. DNA of the CDR3: TGTGCCAGCAGCCCCATAGACTCCTACGAGCAGTACTTC. It translates to CASSPIDSYEQYF.